This record looks at one TCR beta chain sequence and its context. Its target is not known. CD45RO-negative cells were positively selected for CCR7, leaving out terminally differentiated effector memory CD45RA+ cells. This entry is derived from a study of shared clonotypes between healthy human individuals. Study at large: Samples came from a couple of female and a few male donors aged 18 to 49.

Original methodology: For the immunoSEQ data, sequences were junction-only without quality scores, so filtering differed. The data were produced by immunoSEQ multiplex PCR, yet TCRdb's version contains in-frame clones alone and is incomplete. V, J and clone size are those of that table, while D and trimming were read from the DNA. Of around 2,000,000 clones listed, about 94% are singletons. The study's findings and limits: Generally, naive subsets (rather than memory subsets) showed larger estimated richness.

Trimming removed 1 base at V and 4 bases at J, with 13 bases between. The CDR3 length is 15 residues. In germline, CDR1 is LNHNV, CDR2 YYDKDF (reference sequence). This chain links TRBV15 with TRBJ1-2; no reliable D call. The sequence derives from a man aged 18 to 29 in good health. Sequenced input: naive CD8+ T cells sorted from blood. Written as DNA, the CDR3 is TGTGCCACCAGCAGAGGGGAGGGATTTGGCTATGGCTACACCTTC. This sequence encodes CATSRGEGFGYGYTF.